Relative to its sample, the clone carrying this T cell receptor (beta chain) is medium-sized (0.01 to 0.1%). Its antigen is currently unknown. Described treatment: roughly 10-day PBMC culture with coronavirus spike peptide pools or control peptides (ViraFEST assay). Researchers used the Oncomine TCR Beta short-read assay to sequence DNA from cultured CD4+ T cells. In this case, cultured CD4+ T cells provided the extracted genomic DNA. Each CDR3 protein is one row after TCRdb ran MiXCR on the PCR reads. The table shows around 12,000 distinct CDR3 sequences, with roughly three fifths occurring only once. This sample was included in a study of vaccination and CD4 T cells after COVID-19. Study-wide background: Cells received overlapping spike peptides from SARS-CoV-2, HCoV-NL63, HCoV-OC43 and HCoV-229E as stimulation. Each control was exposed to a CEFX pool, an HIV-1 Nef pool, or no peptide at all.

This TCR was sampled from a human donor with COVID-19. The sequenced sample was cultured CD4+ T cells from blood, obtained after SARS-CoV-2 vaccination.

DNA for the CDR3: TGCGCCAGCAGCCACAGGGTCGGGCAGCCCCAGCATTTT. Its protein product is CASSHRVGQPQHF. The V gene is TRBV5-1, the J gene TRBJ1-5; a weak D match, TRBD1 (6 bases). This CDR3 spans 13 amino acids. Germline loops: CDR1 SGHRS, CDR2 YFSETQ. V lost 4 bases, J lost 7 bases, and 12 bases lay in between. Complete variable domain (other parts from reference TRBV5-1 and TRBJ1-5): KAGVTQTPRYLIKTRGQQVTLSCSPISGHRSVSWYQQTPGQGLQFLFEYFSETQRNKGNFPGRFSGRQFSNSRSEMNVSTLELGDSALYLCASSHRVGQPQHFGDGTRLSIL.